Following are 18 T cell receptor beta chains from one sample sequenced in a study of blood T cell repertoires in COVID-19. Repertoires were generated with immunoSEQ multiplex PCR, while TCRdb's copy carries only in-frame clones and drops some. Here the sample spans fewer than 250,000 clones, about 83% being singletons. Source material: peripheral blood. These receptors all stem from a woman aged 50 to 60 with active or convalescent COVID-19.

CDR3 bases: TGTGCCAGCAGCCGACTTAGGGGACAGGGGGACGAGCAGTACTTC. Amino acids: CASSRLRGQGDEQYF. This rearrangement joins TRBV7-9 to TRBJ2-7, with 11 bases identical to TRBD1. The CDR3 runs 15 residues. In germline, CDR1 is SEHNR, CDR2 FQNEAQ (reference sequence). Losses at the gene ends were 5 bases for V and 5 bases for J; bases not matched to a gene: 8.

This chain uses TRBV5-6 with TRBJ1-2, with TRBD1 as a possible D gene (5 bases). V was pared by 0 bases and J by 4 bases, with 13 bases between. Germline CDR1 SGHDT, CDR2 YYEEEE. This CDR3 comprises 15 residues. Here the CDR3 reads CASSLAAGRTYGYTF. The DNA of the CDR3 is TGTGCCAGCAGCTTGGCGGCAGGGCGGACCTATGGCTACACCTTC.

The chain carries TRBV27 and TRBJ2-7; D is unclear. Germline CDR1 and CDR2: MNHEY and SMNVEV (reference sequence). The V and J ends lost 0 bases and 1 base respectively, with 7 bases between them. The CDR3 has 14 amino acids. CDR3 DNA: TGTGCCAGCAGTTTATCCCCGGGTTCCTACGAGCAGTACTTC. The encoded protein is CASSLSPGSYEQYF.

This clone was observed a few times. V usage is TRBV6-1 and J usage is TRBJ2-7; 7 bases are shared with TRBD1. Unmatched junction bases numbered 7, after V lost 2 bases and J lost 3 bases. The CDR3 covers 15 residues. Germline V lookup: CDR1 MNHNS, CDR2 SASEGT. The chain's CDR3 is CASSENTGDHYEQYV. CDR3 nucleotides: TGTGCCAGCAGTGAAAATACAGGGGACCACTACGAGCAGTACGTC.

The rearrangement uses TRBV7-9 and TRBJ2-1; D may be TRBD1 (5 bases). This CDR3 spans 13 amino acids. CDR1 is SEHNR, CDR2 FQNEAQ, per germline (reference sequence). The V and J ends lost 7 bases and 9 bases respectively, with 16 bases between them. The CDR3 coding sequence is TGTGCCAGCACCATGCAAGGGGTTAGTGAGCAGTTCTTC. Protein product: CASTMQGVSEQFF.

The rearrangement uses TRBV6-6 and TRBJ2-3; tentatively, D is TRBD2 (5 bases). CDR1 MNHNY and CDR2 SVGAGI come from the germline V gene (reference sequence). The CDR3 runs 14 residues. Trimming cost V 5 bases and J 2 bases, with 11 bases left between them. The DNA for the CDR3 is TGTGCCAGCAGTCCGGCGGGCCCCACAGATACGCAGTATTTT. Protein sequence: CASSPAGPTDTQYF.

V usage is TRBV5-1 and J usage is TRBJ2-7, with D possibly matching TRBD2 (6 bases). This CDR3 is built from 14 residues. The germline V and J ends were trimmed by 4 bases and 6 bases, with 17 bases remaining between them. Germline loops: CDR1 SGHRS, CDR2 YFSETQ. The CDR3 DNA sequence: TGCGCCAGCAGCGGCCTCGGAGGGAAATCCGAGCAGTACTTC. Translated, it gives CASSGLGGKSEQYF.

V and J are TRBV5-1 and TRBJ1-4, with D tentatively TRBD1 (6 bases). CDR3 length equals 14 residues. Germline loops: CDR1 SGHRS, CDR2 YFSETQ. Trimming removed 4 bases at V and 3 bases at J, with 10 bases between. DNA for the CDR3: TGCGCCAGCAGCCCTACAGGGTCTAATGAAAAACTGTTTTTT. The encoded protein is CASSPTGSNEKLFF. Together with reference TRBV5-1 and TRBJ1-4, the CDR3 gives the full variable domain: KAGVTQTPRYLIKTRGQQVTLSCSPISGHRSVSWYQQTPGQGLQFLFEYFSETQRNKGNFPGRFSGRQFSNSRSEMNVSTLELGDSALYLCASSPTGSNEKLFFGSGTQLSVL.

The rearrangement uses TRBV2 and TRBJ1-1, with 7 bases lining up with TRBD1. The V segment lost 6 bases and the J segment 1 base; nucleotides outside the gene matches: 2. This CDR3 region has 13 residues. CDR1 is SNHLY, CDR2 FYNNEI, per germline. The CDR3 loop reads CASRTGPNTEAFF. The CDR3 nucleotides read TGTGCCAGCAGGACAGGGCCGAACACTGAAGCTTTCTTT.

The chain combines TRBV23-1 with TRBJ2-7, with 8 bases lining up with TRBD1. TRBV23-1 is marked as an open reading frame, function uncertain. V lost 3 bases to trimming and J lost 1 base; unmatched junction nucleotides: 17. The CDR3 totals 19 residues. The DNA of the CDR3 is TGCGCCAGCAGTCATCCTAAGTGGGTTAAGGACAGGGCTTCCTACGAGCAGTACGTC. Protein product: CASSHPKWVKDRASYEQYV.

The V and J genes are TRBV6-5 and TRBJ1-2, with 7 bases fitting TRBD1. The length of the CDR3 is 13 residues. V lost 7 bases to trimming and J lost 2 bases; unmatched junction nucleotides: 4. The germline CDR1 and CDR2 sequences are MNHEY and SVGAGI. CDR3 in DNA: TGTGCCAGCACCCCGACAGGGAACTATGGCTACACCTTC. Its protein product is CASTPTGNYGYTF.

The chain links TRBV5-1 to TRBJ1-1, with a weak D call TRBD1 (5 bases). The CDR3 is made up of 13 amino acids. Germline V CDR1 and CDR2: SGHRS, YFSETQ. With 6 bases removed from V and 10 bases from J, the gap between germline ends came to 19 bases. In DNA, the CDR3 is TGCGCCAGCACGTTTAGGGGAGGGCATATAGCTTTCTTT. Its protein product is CASTFRGGHIAFF. Drawing the rest from reference TRBV5-1 and TRBJ1-1, the complete variable domain is KAGVTQTPRYLIKTRGQQVTLSCSPISGHRSVSWYQQTPGQGLQFLFEYFSETQRNKGNFPGRFSGRQFSNSRSEMNVSTLELGDSALYLCASTFRGGHIAFFGQGTRLTVV.

This chain uses TRBV6-1 with TRBJ1-2; no definite D call. The CDR3 totals 14 residues. V lost 0 bases and J 2 bases, leaving 7 bases between the germline ends. Per germline, CDR1 MNHNS and CDR2 SASEGT. The CDR3 DNA reads TGTGCCAGCAGTGAAGCAGGAGTGAACTATGGCTACACCTTC. Protein product: CASSEAGVNYGYTF.

V gene TRBV24-1 combines with J gene TRBJ1-2, with TRBD1 identical over 9 bases. The CDR3 covers 14 residues. Per the germline V gene, CDR1 is KGHDR and CDR2 is SFDVKD. V was pared by 4 bases and J by 2 bases, with 1 base of the junction left unmatched. The CDR3 DNA reads as TGTGCCACCAGTGAAGGACAGGGGAACTATGGCTACACCTTC. It yields the protein CATSEGQGNYGYTF.

The chain employs TRBV19 and TRBJ2-4; D gene ambiguous. V was cut by 1 base and J by 0 bases, with 13 bases left in between. CDR3 size: 17 residues. Germline V lookup: CDR1 LNHDA, CDR2 SQIVND (reference sequence). The CDR3 spells CASSIGAVFIAKNIQYF. CDR3 in DNA: TGTGCCAGTAGTATAGGGGCCGTCTTTATAGCCAAAAACATTCAGTACTTC.

The V call is TRBV5-1, the J call TRBJ1-4; possible D gene TRBD1, 5 bases. Per the germline V gene, CDR1 is SGHRS and CDR2 is YFSETQ. Trimming removed 0 bases at V and 3 bases at J, with 9 bases between. There are 15 residues in the CDR3. CDR3 loop: CASSLGPGANEKLFF. The CDR3 bases are TGCGCCAGCAGCTTGGGGCCGGGGGCTAATGAAAAACTGTTTTTT.

The chain is built from TRBV9 and TRBJ2-3, with D maybe TRBD2 (5 bases). In germline, CDR1 is SGDLS, CDR2 YYNGEE. CDR3 length equals 15 residues. V lost 0 bases and J 0 bases, leaving 8 bases between the germline ends. The CDR3 nucleotides are TGTGCCAGCAGCGTAGGGAGCGGCAGCACAGATACGCAGTATTTT. It yields the protein CASSVGSGSTDTQYF.

The V and J genes are TRBV11-2 and TRBJ2-7, with 10 bases matching TRBD2. Germline lookup yields CDR1 SGHAT and CDR2 FQNNGV. V lost 1 base to trimming and J lost 3 bases; unmatched junction nucleotides: 0. The length of the CDR3 is 14 residues. The CDR3 protein is CASSLGTSGYEQYF. CDR3 DNA: TGTGCCAGCAGCTTAGGGACTAGCGGCTACGAGCAGTACTTC.